These 29 T cell receptor beta chains originate from one sample sequenced in a study of T cell clonality in common variable immunodeficiency. Here immunoSEQ multiplex PCR was the method, and the copy in TCRdb shows in-frame clones only, minus some. The sample yields tens of thousands of clones, without any singletons. Sequenced: peripheral blood mononuclear cells. The receptors were gathered from a person aged 18 to 75 in good health.

This clone was observed at least ten times. The sequenced fragment ends 3 residues before the CDR3 boundary, so the rest is inferred from the germline J gene. At the DNA level, this CDR3 is encoded by other sequences in the same sample as well. The gene calls are TRBV7-2 and TRBJ2-5; possible D gene TRBD1, 6 bases. Trimming took off 5 bases at V and 1 base at J, with 8 bases between the two ends. The CDR3 extends over 13 amino acids. The V gene's germline CDR1 is SGHTA and CDR2 FQGNSA. CDR3 sequence: CASSNRVQETQYF. The sequenced CDR3 bases are TGTGCCAGCAGCAACAGGGTCCAAGAGACC.

This clone was picked up many times. The DNA ends 3 residues before the CDR3 does, and the rest of the CDR3 is filled in from the germline J gene. The chain is built from TRBV5-1 and TRBJ2-5; D gene unclear. CDR3 size: 12 residues. Germline V gene data show CDR1 as SGHRS and CDR2 as YFSETQ. Trimming left V 4 bases short and J 4 bases short, with 8 bases between. CDR3 residues: CASSEAGETQYF. The sequenced CDR3 bases are TGCGCCAGCAGCGAGGCTGGAGAGACC.

The table lists this clone with many counts. Read data end 3 residues before the CDR3 end; the end is taken from the germline J gene. The chain has TRBV5-1 and TRBJ2-4, with 12 positions matching TRBD2. This CDR3 spans 17 amino acids. V dropped 0 bases and J dropped 1; count of bases not matched to a gene: 2. Germline CDR1 is SGHRS and CDR2 is YFSETQ. The sequenced part of the CDR3 DNA is TGCGCCAGCAGCTTGGCCCTAGCGGGGGGGGCCAAAAACATT. Its protein is CASSLALAGGAKNI. From start to end, the CDR3 is CASSLALAGGAKNIQYF.

This clone was picked up many times. The CDR3 goes on 3 residues after the read ends, and that part is filled in from the germline J gene. The chain couples TRBV4-2 to TRBJ2-2; no clear D. V was clipped by 0 bases and J by 8 bases, with 4 bases between them. The CDR3 extends over 12 amino acids. Germline CDR1 reads LGHNA; CDR2 reads YNFKEQ. CDR3 DNA (partial): TGTGCCAGCAGCCAAGAATTAGGGGAG. It yields the protein CASSQELGE. The CDR3 in its entirety is CASSQELGELFF.

This clone was observed a few times. Germline and junction disagree at one end, which may indicate a read error. The CDR3 end lies 3 residues beyond the end of the read and is filled in from the germline J gene. The chain couples TRBV18 to TRBJ1-5; 10 bases are a match to TRBD1. Germline lookup yields CDR1 KGHSH and CDR2 LQKENI. The CDR3 consists of 13 residues. CDR3 DNA (partial): TGTCCCAGCTCAACGGGACAGGGGCAGCCC. Translated: CPSSTGQGQP. The full-length CDR3 reads as CPSSTGQGQPQHF.

Many counts were recorded for this clone. The DNA ends 3 residues before the CDR3 does, and the rest of the CDR3 is filled in from the germline J gene. The chain employs TRBV7-2 and TRBJ2-7; TRBD2 aligns across 7 bases. The CDR3 sequence is 12 residues long. Germline CDR1 and CDR2: SGHTA and FQGNSA. With V trimmed by 5 bases and J by 5 bases, 3 bases remained unmatched. This CDR3 reads CASSRDYHEQYF. The DNA read from the CDR3 is TGTGCCAGCAGCCGGGACTACCACGAG.

The sample holds many counts of this clone. With the read ending 3 residues before the CDR3 end, the germline J gene is used to fill in that end. This chain uses TRBV5-1 with TRBJ1-2; D is perhaps TRBD1 (6 bases). The CDR3 has 15 amino acids. The V end lost 4 bases, the J end lost 4 bases, and 17 bases lay between the germline ends. Germline lookup yields CDR1 SGHRS and CDR2 YFSETQ. The part of the CDR3 DNA that was read is TGCGCCAGCAGCCTGGATTGGGGGGGCGGCTATGGC. It specifies CASSLDWGGGYG. From start to end, the CDR3 is CASSLDWGGGYGYTF.

This clone was seen many times. The read ends 3 residues shy of where the CDR3 ends; the end is completed using the germline J gene. The chain uses TRBV5-6 and TRBJ1-2; D is ambiguous. Germline V gives CDR1 SGHDT, CDR2 YYEEEE. The CDR3 is 12 amino acids. CDR3 sequence: CASSSISRGYTF. The part of the CDR3 DNA that was read is TGTGCCAGCAGCTCAATCTCTAGAGGC.

This clone was counted many times. The DNA ends 3 residues before the CDR3 does, and the rest of the CDR3 is filled in from the germline J gene. The gene calls are TRBV7-2 and TRBJ2-7; D is perhaps TRBD2 (6 bases). V was clipped by 4 bases and J by 3 bases, with 16 bases between them. Per the germline V gene, CDR1 is SGHTA and CDR2 is FQGNSA. This CDR3 region has 15 residues. Incomplete CDR3 DNA: TGTGCCAGCAGCTCCCAGGGCGGGGTTTACTACGAG. This sequence encodes CASSSQGGVYYE. The whole CDR3 protein reads CASSSQGGVYYEQYF.

This clone occurred many times. The CDR3 goes on 3 residues after the read ends, and that part is filled in from the germline J gene. This rearrangement joins TRBV9 to TRBJ2-2, with D perhaps TRBD1 (6 bases). Germline assignment: CDR1 SGDLS and CDR2 YYNGEE. This CDR3 is built from 17 residues. The V and J ends lost 4 bases and 1 base respectively, with 17 bases between them. The CDR3 spells CASSHNPDRLNTGELFF. The DNA read from the CDR3 is TGTGCCAGCAGCCATAACCCCGACAGGCTGAACACCGGGGAG.

Concerning this clone: The missing CDR3 end, 3 residues past where the read stops, is filled in from the germline J gene. The chain employs TRBV2 and TRBJ1-2; no definite D call. The CDR3 runs to 12 residues. Germline V CDR1 and CDR2: SNHLY, FYNNEI. CDR3 DNA (partial): TGTGCCAGCACCCGTTATCGTCTGGGC. Protein: CASTRYRLG. The whole CDR3 sequence reads CASTRYRLGYTF.

The sample holds a few counts of this clone. The read gets to within 3 residues of the CDR3 end, and the germline J gene fills in the rest. This chain uses TRBV19 with TRBJ1-5, with a weak D call TRBD1 (5 bases). The CDR3 is made up of 17 amino acids. Germline assignment: CDR1 LNHDA and CDR2 SQIVND (reference sequence). CDR3 in amino acids: CASSHGGTSGNTDPQHF. Incomplete CDR3 DNA: TGTGCCAGTAGCCATGGGGGGACTAGCGGTAACACAGATCCC.

This clone was observed at least ten times. The CDR3 end is not reached by the read, which stops 3 residues before it; the germline J gene fills it in. This rearrangement joins TRBV6-2 or TRBV6-3 to TRBJ1-2, with 8 bases aligning to TRBD1. V lost 6 bases to trimming and J lost 5 bases; unmatched junction nucleotides: 5. This CDR3 comprises 13 residues. Germline V lookup: CDR1 MNHEY, CDR2 SVGEGT. The CDR3 region is CASSIGQGYGYTF. CDR3 DNA (partial): TGTGCCAGCAGCATTGGACAGGGTTATGGC.

In this sample, this clone turned up many times. The CDR3 end is not reached by the read, which stops 3 residues before it; the germline J gene fills it in. Other DNA sequences within the sample encode an identical CDR3. The rearrangement links TRBV6-1 to TRBJ1-5; D call uncertain. Per the germline V gene, CDR1 is MNHNS and CDR2 is SASEGT. Trimming removed 3 bases from V and 1 base from J, with 4 bases in between. The CDR3 loop spans 13 amino acids. CDR3 DNA, as far as it was read: TGTGCCAGCAGTGACGGGAGCAATCAGCCC. Its protein product is CASSDGSNQP. The whole CDR3 sequence reads CASSDGSNQPQHF.

At least ten counts were recorded for this clone. The CDR3 end is not reached by the read, which stops 3 residues before it; the germline J gene fills it in. The J gene is TRBJ2-1, the V gene TRBV6-2 or TRBV6-3; a possible D gene is TRBD2 (5 bases). Germline values: CDR1 MNHEY, CDR2 SVGEGT. With 4 bases removed from V and 2 bases from J, the gap between germline ends came to 15 bases. The CDR3 runs to 16 residues. CDR3 loop: CASSFLTGYPYNEQFF. CDR3 DNA, as far as it was read: TGTGCCAGCAGTTTCCTTACGGGGTACCCCTACAATGAG.

This clone was seen at least ten times. The read ends 3 residues shy of where the CDR3 ends; the end is completed using the germline J gene. The J gene is TRBJ2-3, the V gene TRBV5-1; maybe TRBD1 (6 bases). Trimming removed 2 bases from V and 5 bases from J, with 15 bases in between. This CDR3 is 15 amino acids long. The V gene's germline CDR1 is SGHRS and CDR2 YFSETQ. The covered CDR3 bases are TGCGCCAGCAGCTTCGGACAGACGGGGCAAGATACG. Encoded protein: CASSFGQTGQDT. The full CDR3 reads CASSFGQTGQDTQYF. Variable domain in full (rest from reference TRBV5-1 and TRBJ2-3): KAGVTQTPRYLIKTRGQQVTLSCSPISGHRSVSWYQQTPGQGLQFLFEYFSETQRNKGNFPGRFSGRQFSNSRSEMNVSTLELGDSALYLCASSFGQTGQDTQYFGPGTRLTVL.

This clone was seen ten or more times. The observed sequence ends 3 residues before the CDR3 terminus, with the missing tail filled in from the germline J gene. Other nucleotide sequences in the sample specify the same CDR3. The chain has TRBV5-1 and TRBJ1-4; D may be TRBD1 (6 bases). The CDR3 consists of 15 residues. From germline, CDR1 is SGHRS and CDR2 YFSETQ. V was cut by 0 bases and J by 4 bases, with 10 bases left in between. CDR3 residues: CASSLGQGYNEKLFF. CDR3 DNA (partial): TGCGCCAGCAGCTTGGGGCAGGGGTATAATGAAAAA.

This clone came up many times. The read comes to an end 3 residues before the CDR3 does, leaving the germline J gene to fill in the end. This chain uses TRBV11-2 with TRBJ1-2; D is unclear. Germline CDR1 reads SGHAT; CDR2 reads FQNNGV. The CDR3 runs to 13 residues. Trimming took 3 bases from V and 5 from J, leaving 10 bases between them. The DNA read from the CDR3 is TGTGCCAGCAGCTTGGGCAGTGGGTATGGC. Translating it yields CASSLGSGYG. The complete CDR3 protein is CASSLGSGYGYTF.

Concerning this clone itself: The CDR3 end lies 3 residues beyond the end of the read and is filled in from the germline J gene. Other DNA sequences in the sample encode the same CDR3. The chain links TRBV5-1 to TRBJ2-2; 7 positions match TRBD1. The CDR3 covers 15 residues. Germline-derived CDR1 and CDR2 are SGHRS and YFSETQ. The trim removed 1 base at V and 2 bases at J, leaving 2 bases unmatched. CDR3 bases read: TGCGCCAGCAGCTTGCCAGGGGGTAACACCGGGGAG. It translates to CASSLPGGNTGE. The entire CDR3 protein reads CASSLPGGNTGELFF.

This clone has a handful of counts. The read terminates 3 residues before the CDR3 end, so the remaining end is supplied by the germline J gene. The chain recombines TRBV7-9 with TRBJ1-1, with 8 bases fitting TRBD1. This CDR3 region has 15 residues. Germline loops: CDR1 SEHNR, CDR2 FQNEAQ (reference sequence). Trimming cost V 4 bases and J 1 base; bases outside gene matches: 5. The CDR3 reads CASSSPRGPNTEAFF. The sequenced part of the CDR3 DNA is TGTGCCAGCAGCTCTCCCAGGGGGCCGAACACTGAA.

This clone was recorded many times. The CDR3 end lies 3 residues beyond the end of the read and is filled in from the germline J gene. This sequence joins TRBV30 and TRBJ1-4; 7 bases map to TRBD1. J gave up 3 bases and V 2 bases, and 3 bases lay outside the gene matches. CDR1 and CDR2 from the germline V gene are GTSNPN and SVGIG (reference sequence). The CDR3 consists of 14 residues. The DNA read from the CDR3 is TGTGCCTGGAGTTACGGACAGGCTAATGAAAAA. Its protein is CAWSYGQANEK. The CDR3, in full, reads CAWSYGQANEKLFF.

Ten or more counts support this clone. The CDR3 goes on 3 residues after the read ends, and that part is filled in from the germline J gene. This chain uses TRBV6-2 or TRBV6-3 with TRBJ1-1; D possibly corresponds to TRBD1 (6 bases). The CDR3 has 13 amino acids. With 7 bases removed from V and 1 base from J, the gap between germline ends came to 10 bases. The V gene's germline CDR1 is MNHEY and CDR2 SVGEGT. The covered CDR3 bases are TGTGCCAGCACAGGACAGCGGAACACTGAA. The encoded protein is CASTGQRNTE. The CDR3 in its entirety is CASTGQRNTEAFF.

This clone was counted many times. The read falls 3 residues short of the CDR3 end, and the missing part is taken from the germline J gene. V usage is TRBV20-1 and J usage is TRBJ2-4, with 8 nucleotides matching TRBD1. J was trimmed by 8 bases and V by 3 bases; bases with no gene match: 0. The germline V gene has CDR1 DFQATT and CDR2 SNEGSKA (reference sequence). The CDR3 has 11 amino acids. The chain's CDR3 is CSARTGDIQYF. Incomplete CDR3 DNA: TGCAGTGCTAGGACAGGGGACATT.

CDR3 bases read: TGTGCCATCAGTGCTGCCGGGGTCGAGACC. This gives the protein CAISAAGVET. The CDR3, in full, reads CAISAAGVETQYF. The V gene is TRBV10-3, the J gene TRBJ2-5, with a tentative D call TRBD2 (5 bases). Read data end 3 residues before the CDR3 end; the end is taken from the germline J gene. The CDR3 consists of 13 residues. CDR1 is ENHRY, CDR2 SYGVKD, per germline. Trimming stripped 4 bases from V and 5 bases from J, with 11 bases between.

This clone was seen a few times. The sequenced fragment ends 3 residues before the CDR3 boundary, so the rest is inferred from the germline J gene. The rearrangement uses TRBV2 and TRBJ2-3, with 9 bases matching TRBD2. The CDR3 consists of 13 residues. The J segment lost 2 bases and the V segment lost 8 bases, leaving 2 bases of the junction unmatched. Germline V gives CDR1 SNHLY, CDR2 FYNNEI. The CDR3 spells CASASGATDTQYF. The part of the CDR3 DNA that was read is TGTGCCAGCGCTAGCGGGGCCACAGATACG.

Concerning this clone: The read halts 3 residues ahead of the CDR3 end, with the missing end drawn from the germline J gene. This chain connects TRBV7-9 to TRBJ2-2, with 9 bases fitting TRBD1. The CDR3 is 13 residues long. CDR1 and CDR2 from the germline V gene are SEHNR and FQNEAQ (reference sequence). The CDR3 here is CASSVTGGAPLFF. The sequenced CDR3 bases are TGTGCCAGCAGCGTGACAGGGGGGGCACCG. Full variable domain (missing parts from reference TRBV7-9 and TRBJ2-2): DTGVSQNPRHKITKRGQNVTFRCDPISEHNRLYWYRQTLGQGPEFLTYFQNEAQLEKSRLLSDRFSAERPKGSFSTLEIQRTEQGDSAMYLCASSVTGGAPLFFGEGSRLTVL.

The CDR3 is CASSPGTAEAFF. The sequenced part of the CDR3 DNA is TGTGCCAGCTCACCAGGGACAGCCGAA. The rearrangement links TRBV18 to TRBJ1-1; TRBD1 aligns across 7 bases. The CDR3 goes on 3 residues after the read ends, and that part is filled in from the germline J gene. Germline CDR1 KGHSH, CDR2 LQKENI. The CDR3 length is 12 residues.

This clone was seen repeatedly, ten times or more. The read ends 3 residues shy of where the CDR3 ends; the end is completed using the germline J gene. This sequence joins TRBV14 and TRBJ2-7; a weak D match, TRBD1 (6 bases). This CDR3 spans 15 amino acids. V was shortened by 4 bases and J by 5 bases, with 18 bases between the two germline ends. Germline V gene data show CDR1 as SGHDN and CDR2 as FVKESK. The chain's CDR3 is CASSPGYREGNEQYF. Partial CDR3 DNA: TGTGCCAGCAGCCCCGGGTACAGGGAAGGGAACGAG.

This clone turned up a few times. Here the CDR3 reads CASSELAGSYNDYTF. The covered CDR3 bases are TGTGCCAGCAGTGAACTAGCGGGCTCCTACAATGAC. This chain uses TRBV6-1 with TRBJ1-2; D remains ambiguous. Read coverage stops 3 residues before the CDR3 terminus; the germline J gene supplies the remainder. This CDR3 is built from 15 residues. Germline V CDR1 and CDR2: MNHNS, SASEGT.